This entry describes one T cell receptor beta chain. Primers: 60 Vbeta forward and 13 Jbeta reverse. Method: immunoSEQ multiplex PCR; TCRdb's copy keeps in-frame clones and lacks some. The sample has 95,000 to 150,000 clones, approximately 83% seen once. This specimen comes from a study of cytomegalovirus exposure and HLA in healthy donors. This sequence originates from a middle-aged woman in good health and CMV-seropositive. The sequenced sample consisted of PBMCs.

The CDR3 DNA follows: TGTGCCAGCAGCCCGGGGCGACAGGGCACAGATACGCAGTATTTT. It encodes CASSPGRQGTDTQYF. The chain carries TRBV11-2 and TRBJ2-3, with TRBD1 as a possible D gene (6 bases). The V end was cut by 5 bases, the J end by 1 base, with 13 bases between. This CDR3 is 15 amino acids long. The germline gives CDR1 SGHAT, CDR2 FQNNGV.